Presented here are 24 T cell receptor beta chains from one specimen sequenced in a study of CD8 T cells in Susac syndrome. RNA totalling roughly 0.45 to 1 ug underwent reverse transcription with random hexamers. TCRdb passed the immunoSEQ multiplex PCR reads through MiXCR, listing each CDR3 protein once. The data show approximately 180,000 distinct CDR3 sequences, roughly 94% seen once. The specimen sequenced was CD4+ T cells from PBMCs. The source of these receptors is a human donor with Susac syndrome.

This chain connects TRBV6-5 to TRBJ1-1, with D hard to call. Trimming stripped 2 bases from V and 11 bases from J, with 9 bases between. Germline values: CDR1 MNHEY, CDR2 SVGAGI. The CDR3 runs to 11 residues. The CDR3 protein is CASSYNREAFF. The CDR3 nucleotides are TGTGCCAGCAGTTACAATCGTGAGGCTTTCTTT.

This clonotype showed up just once. The gene calls are TRBV7-2 and TRBJ2-3; TRBD2 aligns across 10 bases. Losses at the gene ends were 3 bases for V and 5 bases for J; bases not matched to a gene: 8. This CDR3 comprises 16 residues. Germline V gene sequence: CDR1 SGHTA, CDR2 FQGNSA. The CDR3 spells CASSFGLAASQDTQYF. The CDR3, as DNA: TGTGCCAGCAGCTTCGGACTAGCGGCCTCTCAAGATACGCAGTATTTT.

This clonotype was counted a few times. The rearrangement links TRBV30 to TRBJ1-1; 9 bases align to TRBD1. V lost 2 bases and J lost 8; bases outside the gene matches: 3. This CDR3 has 12 amino acids. CDR1 is GTSNPN, CDR2 SVGIG, per germline (reference sequence). CDR3 sequence: CAWSPDRGEAFF. DNA of the CDR3: TGTGCCTGGAGTCCGGACAGGGGCGAAGCTTTCTTT.

The gene calls are TRBV7-8 and TRBJ2-5; 9 bases are shared with TRBD1. J lost 1 base, V lost 6 bases, and 9 bases had no gene match. Looked up from germline, CDR1 is SGHVS and CDR2 is FQNEAQ. CDR3 length equals 16 residues. CDR3 residues: CASSLRQGVSQETQYF. The DNA for the CDR3 is TGTGCCAGCAGTCTTAGACAGGGGGTGTCCCAAGAGACCCAGTACTTC.

The V gene is TRBV15, the J gene TRBJ1-2; the D is unclear. The V end was cut by 0 bases, the J end by 6 bases, with 5 bases between. CDR3 size: 12 residues. CDR1 is LNHNV, CDR2 YYDKDF, per germline (reference sequence). CDR3 loop: CATSRDKNGYTF. The CDR3 coding sequence is TGTGCCACCAGCAGAGATAAGAATGGCTACACCTTC.

The chain employs TRBV7-2 and TRBJ2-2, with TRBD1 identical over 8 bases. CDR1 is SGHTA and CDR2 is FQGNSA in the germline V gene. J lost 1 base, V lost 5 bases, and 6 bases had no gene match. This CDR3 spans 16 amino acids. The CDR3 here is CASSPRGQGNTGELFF. The CDR3 region has the DNA TGTGCCAGCAGCCCCCGCGGACAGGGGAACACCGGGGAGCTGTTTTTT.

The chain employs TRBV5-1 and TRBJ2-7; maybe TRBD1 (5 bases). Germline assignment: CDR1 SGHRS and CDR2 YFSETQ. This CDR3 spans 15 amino acids. The V end was cut by 0 bases, the J end by 6 bases, with 16 bases between. CDR3: CASSLGTPGPSEQYF. In nucleotides, the CDR3 is TGCGCCAGCAGCTTGGGGACACCGGGTCCCAGCGAGCAGTACTTC.

The V call is TRBV19, the J call TRBJ2-7; no reliable D call. CDR1 and CDR2 (germline): LNHDA, SQIVND (reference sequence). V was pared by 10 bases and J by 0 bases, with 16 bases between. The CDR3 extends over 14 amino acids. The CDR3 DNA sequence: TGTGCCACCCGCTCCCTCCTCAGCTCCTACGAGCAGTACTTC. Translated: CATRSLLSSYEQYF.

The gene calls are TRBV6-6 and TRBJ1-5; D gene ambiguous. V was cut by 2 bases and J by 2 bases, with 10 bases left in between. This CDR3 region has 15 residues. Looked up from germline, CDR1 is MNHNY and CDR2 is SVGAGI (reference sequence). The CDR3 loop is CASSYGLAGNQPQHF. CDR3 DNA: TGTGCCAGCAGTTACGGATTGGCTGGCAATCAGCCCCAGCATTTT.

The chain carries TRBV20-1 and TRBJ2-7; 10 bases align to TRBD2. Germline V gene sequence: CDR1 DFQATT, CDR2 SNEGSKA (reference sequence). The CDR3 contains 14 residues. The V segment lost 6 bases and the J segment 2 bases; nucleotides outside the gene matches: 7. The CDR3 here is CSAPTLAGAYEQYF. The CDR3 bases are TGCAGTGCCCCTACCCTAGCGGGGGCCTACGAGCAGTACTTC.

The rearrangement joins TRBV20-1 to TRBJ2-1; 8 bases map to TRBD2. The CDR3 is 13 residues long. The V segment lost 6 bases and the J segment 7 bases; nucleotides outside the gene matches: 8. Germline V gives CDR1 DFQATT, CDR2 SNEGSKA (reference sequence). CDR3 sequence: CSATSGSDNEQFF. CDR3 bases: TGCAGTGCAACGAGCGGGAGTGATAATGAGCAGTTCTTC.

This clonotype turned up a few times. This CDR3 reads CASSQGGRRETQYF. For the CDR3, the DNA is TGTGCCAGCAGCCAGGGGGGGCGGCGAGAGACCCAGTACTTC. The V and J genes are TRBV28 and TRBJ2-5; D tentatively fits TRBD1 or TRBD2 (7 bases each). This CDR3 is built from 14 residues. V lost 6 bases to trimming and J lost 4 bases, with 15 bases between them. Germline V CDR1 and CDR2: MDHEN, SYDVKM. The whole variable domain, filled in from reference TRBV28 and TRBJ2-5, reads DVKVTQSSRYLVKRTGEKVFLECVQDMDHENMFWYRQDPGLGLRLIYFSYDVKMKEKGDIPEGYSVSREKKERFSLILESASTNQTSMYLCASSQGGRRETQYFGPGTRLLVL.

This chain uses TRBV5-1 with TRBJ1-6, with D possibly matching TRBD1 (5 bases). The CDR3 runs to 14 residues. Trimming pared 4 bases from V and 7 bases from J, leaving 12 bases between. CDR1 and CDR2 from the germline V gene are SGHRS and YFSETQ. DNA of the CDR3: TGCGCCAGCAGCCCGACAGAAAGCAATTCACCCCTCCACTTT. As protein: CASSPTESNSPLHF.

The chain uses TRBV24-1 and TRBJ1-2, with unresolved D. CDR1 and CDR2 from the germline V gene are KGHDR and SFDVKD. The CDR3 covers 13 residues. Trimming took off 5 bases at V and 0 bases at J, with 6 bases between the two ends. CDR3 loop: CATSGGPNYGYTF. DNA of the CDR3: TGTGCCACCAGTGGAGGTCCTAACTATGGCTACACCTTC.

This rearrangement joins TRBV20-1 to TRBJ2-2; TRBD2 agrees at 8 bases. V shed 2 bases and J 2 bases; nucleotides not matched to a gene: 4. This CDR3 has 15 residues. Looked up from germline, CDR1 is DFQATT and CDR2 is SNEGSKA (reference sequence). The chain's CDR3 is CSARRAGENTGELFF. DNA of the CDR3: TGCAGTGCTAGAAGAGCGGGGGAAAACACCGGGGAGCTGTTTTTT.

V and J are TRBV20-1 and TRBJ1-3; TRBD1 might be the D (5 bases). The germline V and J ends were trimmed by 0 bases and 1 base, with 13 bases remaining between them. Germline-derived CDR1 and CDR2 are DFQATT and SNEGSKA (reference sequence). The CDR3 has 16 amino acids. The CDR3 region is CSARDWGRESGNTIYF. CDR3 bases: TGCAGTGCTAGAGATTGGGGCAGGGAGTCTGGAAACACCATATATTTT.

The chain recombines TRBV20-1 with TRBJ2-7, with D perhaps TRBD2 (6 bases). The V gene's germline CDR1 is DFQATT and CDR2 SNEGSKA (reference sequence). Trimming shortened V by 3 bases and J by 3 bases, and 12 bases separated the two germline ends. The CDR3 has 13 residues. The DNA for the CDR3 is TGCAGTGCTAGTGAGTGGGGGGTCTACGAGCAGTACTTC. Its protein is CSASEWGVYEQYF.

This chain connects TRBV5-1 to TRBJ2-5, with D perhaps TRBD2 (6 bases). CDR3 length: 14 amino acids. From germline, CDR1 is SGHRS and CDR2 YFSETQ. With 0 bases removed from V and 5 bases from J, the gap between germline ends came to 11 bases. CDR3 nucleotide sequence: TGCGCCAGCAGCTTGGTGGCGGGGCTGGAGACCCAGTACTTC. This encodes CASSLVAGLETQYF.

This clonotype was observed a handful of times. This rearrangement joins TRBV11-2 to TRBJ2-7; D might be TRBD2 (6 bases). Trimming stripped 1 base from V and 6 bases from J, with 7 bases between. CDR1 and CDR2 from the germline V gene are SGHAT and FQNNGV. This CDR3 is built from 12 residues. CDR3 nucleotide sequence: TGTGCCAGCAGCTTAGCCGGGGGCGAGCAGTACTTC. Translating gives CASSLAGGEQYF.

In its sample, this clonotype was seen once. This chain uses TRBV29-1 with TRBJ1-1, with 7 positions matching TRBD1. Germline CDR1 SQVTM, CDR2 ANQGSEA. The V gene end was trimmed by 5 bases and the J gene end by 0 bases; junction bases not matched to a gene: 3. The CDR3 length is 13 residues. The CDR3, as DNA: TGCAGCGTTATGGGACAGCTGAACACTGAAGCTTTCTTT. Translating it yields CSVMGQLNTEAFF.

This chain connects TRBV20-1 to TRBJ1-5; 9 nucleotides align to TRBD1. Germline V gene data show CDR1 as DFQATT and CDR2 as SNEGSKA (reference sequence). J was trimmed by 0 bases and V by 3 bases; bases with no gene match: 9. This CDR3 has 17 amino acids. This chain's CDR3 is CSASLYRGQYSNQPQHF. The CDR3 DNA sequence: TGCAGTGCTAGCTTGTACAGGGGGCAGTATAGCAATCAGCCCCAGCATTTT.

The genes are TRBV14 and TRBJ2-1; 12 bases agree with TRBD2. Germline V CDR1 and CDR2: SGHDN, FVKESK. J lost 0 bases, V lost 4 bases, and 4 bases had no gene match. CDR3 size: 17 residues. CDR3 region: CASSRGLAGLSYNEQFF. CDR3 nucleotide sequence: TGTGCCAGCAGCCGAGGACTAGCGGGACTCTCCTACAATGAGCAGTTCTTC.

This chain connects TRBV30 to TRBJ2-1; 11 bases agree with TRBD2. Germline trimming cut 1 base from V and 7 bases from J; bases unmatched to any gene: 9. Germline CDR1 GTSNPN, CDR2 SVGIG (reference sequence). CDR3 length: 16 residues. Here the CDR3 DNA reads TGTGCCTGGAGTGAAATAGCGGGGGGGGCGCGGAATGAGCAGTTCTTC. This encodes CAWSEIAGGARNEQFF.

The CDR3 loop is CSARPSGLSGNTIYF. The CDR3 DNA follows: TGCAGTGCTAGGCCATCCGGACTCTCTGGAAACACCATATATTTT. The chain joins TRBV20-1 to TRBJ1-3; D unclear. The CDR3 spans 15 residues. V lost 3 bases, J lost 0 bases, and 12 bases lay in between. The germline V gene has CDR1 DFQATT and CDR2 SNEGSKA (reference sequence).